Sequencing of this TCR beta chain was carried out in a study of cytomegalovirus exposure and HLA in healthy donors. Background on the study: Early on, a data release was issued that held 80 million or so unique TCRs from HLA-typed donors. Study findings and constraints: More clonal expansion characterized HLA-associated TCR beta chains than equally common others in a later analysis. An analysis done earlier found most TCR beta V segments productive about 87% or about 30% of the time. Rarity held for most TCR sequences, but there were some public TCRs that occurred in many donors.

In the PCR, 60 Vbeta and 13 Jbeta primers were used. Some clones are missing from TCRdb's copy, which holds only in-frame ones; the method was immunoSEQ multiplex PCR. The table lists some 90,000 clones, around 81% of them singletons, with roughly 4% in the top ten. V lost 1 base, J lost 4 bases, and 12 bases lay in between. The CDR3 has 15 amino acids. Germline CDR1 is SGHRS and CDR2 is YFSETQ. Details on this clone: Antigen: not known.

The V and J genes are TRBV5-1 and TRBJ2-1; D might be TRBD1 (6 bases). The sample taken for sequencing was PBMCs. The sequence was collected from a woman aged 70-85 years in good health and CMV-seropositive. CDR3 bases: TGCGCCAGCAGCTTGACATCAACAGGGTACAATGAGCAGTTCTTC. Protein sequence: CASSLTSTGYNEQFF.